This T cell receptor beta chain stems from a study of lymphopenia after photon versus proton radiotherapy. Findings and limits, study-wide: Under photons, naive T cells and diversity fell while effector/memory populations rose.

The table came from immunoSEQ multiplex PCR; TCRdb's copy has only in-frame clones and leaves some out. The sample holds about 15,000 clones, approximately 90% seen once. A note on this clone: The antigen is undetermined.

The germline CDR1 and CDR2 sequences are MNHEY and SMNVEV (reference sequence). Trimming at V came to 7 bases and at J to 0 bases, leaving 3 bases not matched to a gene. This CDR3 has 14 residues. The clonotype comes from a man in his sixties or seventies with pancreatic cancer. Sequencing was performed on peripheral blood, taken from a patient treated with proton-based radiotherapy. The chain recombines TRBV27 with TRBJ2-1, with 7 bases fitting TRBD1. This chain's CDR3 is CASNRTGSYNEQFF. CDR3 sequence (DNA): TGTGCCAGCAATAGGACAGGCTCCTACAATGAGCAGTTCTTC.